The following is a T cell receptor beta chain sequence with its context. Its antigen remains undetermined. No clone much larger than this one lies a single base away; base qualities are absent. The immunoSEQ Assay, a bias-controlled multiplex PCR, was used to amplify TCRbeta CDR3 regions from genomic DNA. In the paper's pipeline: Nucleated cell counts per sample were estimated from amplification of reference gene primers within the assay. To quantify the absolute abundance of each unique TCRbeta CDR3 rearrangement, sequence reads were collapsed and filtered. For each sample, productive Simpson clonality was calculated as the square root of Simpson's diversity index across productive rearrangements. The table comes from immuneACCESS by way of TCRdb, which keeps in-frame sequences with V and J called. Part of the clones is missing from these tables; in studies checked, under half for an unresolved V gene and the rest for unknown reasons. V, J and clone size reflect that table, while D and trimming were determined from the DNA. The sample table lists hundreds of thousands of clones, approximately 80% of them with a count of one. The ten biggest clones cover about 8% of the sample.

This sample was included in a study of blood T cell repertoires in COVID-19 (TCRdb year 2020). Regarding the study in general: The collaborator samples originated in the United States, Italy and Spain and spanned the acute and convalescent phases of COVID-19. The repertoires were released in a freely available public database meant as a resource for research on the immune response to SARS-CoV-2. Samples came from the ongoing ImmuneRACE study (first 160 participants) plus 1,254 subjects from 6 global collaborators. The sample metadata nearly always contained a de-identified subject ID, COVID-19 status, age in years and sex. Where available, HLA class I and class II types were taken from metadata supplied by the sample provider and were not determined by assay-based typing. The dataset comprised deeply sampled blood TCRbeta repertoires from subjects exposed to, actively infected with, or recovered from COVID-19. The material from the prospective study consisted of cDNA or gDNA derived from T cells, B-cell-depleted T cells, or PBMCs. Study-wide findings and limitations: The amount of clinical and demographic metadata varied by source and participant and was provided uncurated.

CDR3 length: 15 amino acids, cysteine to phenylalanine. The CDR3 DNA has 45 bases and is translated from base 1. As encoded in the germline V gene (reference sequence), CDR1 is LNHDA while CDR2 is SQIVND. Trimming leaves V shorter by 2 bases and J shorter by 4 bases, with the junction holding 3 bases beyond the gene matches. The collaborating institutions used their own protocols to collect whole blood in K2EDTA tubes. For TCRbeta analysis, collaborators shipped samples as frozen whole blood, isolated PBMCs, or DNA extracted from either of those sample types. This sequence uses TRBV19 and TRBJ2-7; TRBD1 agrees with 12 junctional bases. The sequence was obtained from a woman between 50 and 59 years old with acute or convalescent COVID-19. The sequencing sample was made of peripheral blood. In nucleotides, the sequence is TGTGCCAGTAGTATAATGGGACAGGGGGCGTACGAGCAGTACTTC. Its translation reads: CASSIMGQGAYEQYF.